This TCR beta chain stems from a study of blood T cell repertoires in COVID-19. Study-level background: In each case, the material was cDNA or gDNA derived from T cells, B-cell-depleted T cells, or PBMCs.

Per the study methods: Using reference gene primer amplification, nucleated cell counts were estimated. Repertoires were generated with immunoSEQ multiplex PCR, while TCRdb's copy carries only in-frame clones and drops some. V and J calls and clone size are those listed in that table; D and trimming were worked out from the DNA. This table holds under 85,000 clones, 75% to 90% found once. Germline CDR1 and CDR2: MNHEY and SMNVEV (reference sequence). The CDR3 loop spans 16 amino acids. The trim removed 1 base at V and 0 bases at J, leaving 3 bases unmatched. This clone occurred a few times. This receptor was obtained from a man between 65 and 85 years old with active or convalescent COVID-19. Sequenced sample: peripheral blood. V usage is TRBV27 and J usage is TRBJ1-2, with 9 bases that match TRBD1. The CDR3 sequence is CASSLYDRGSNYGYTF. CDR3 coding DNA: TGTGCCAGCAGTTTATATGACAGGGGGTCTAACTATGGCTACACCTTC.